This TCR beta chain was obtained from a study of shared clonotypes between healthy human individuals. Study results and limitations: It was only blood that was sampled, and tissue repertoires likely differ. When compared with the clonotypes that were shared by all four sorted-subset donors, the non-shared clonotypes turned out to have lower generation probabilities. Few donors restricted represented genetic and exposure-history diversity.

V was cut by 2 bases and J by 3 bases, with 11 bases left in between. Germline CDR1 KGHSH, CDR2 LQKENI. The CDR3 consists of 15 residues. The repertoire was sequenced with immunoSEQ multiplex PCR; TCRdb's copy has only in-frame clones and lacks some. Of roughly 2.2 million clones listed, more than 85% are singletons. Notes on this clone: Its cognate antigen is unknown.

The J gene is TRBJ1-5, the V gene TRBV18; D uncertain. Sequencing was done on a sample of naive CD4+ T cells from PBMCs. Subset denoted: CD45RA+ positively selected. The receptor was isolated from a man between 18 and 35 years old in good health. Some clones in this sample may be carry-over from other donors' samples. The CDR3 here is CASSPTLLPNQPQHF. The CDR3 nucleotides read TGTGCCAGCTCACCAACCCTTCTTCCCAATCAGCCCCAGCATTTT.